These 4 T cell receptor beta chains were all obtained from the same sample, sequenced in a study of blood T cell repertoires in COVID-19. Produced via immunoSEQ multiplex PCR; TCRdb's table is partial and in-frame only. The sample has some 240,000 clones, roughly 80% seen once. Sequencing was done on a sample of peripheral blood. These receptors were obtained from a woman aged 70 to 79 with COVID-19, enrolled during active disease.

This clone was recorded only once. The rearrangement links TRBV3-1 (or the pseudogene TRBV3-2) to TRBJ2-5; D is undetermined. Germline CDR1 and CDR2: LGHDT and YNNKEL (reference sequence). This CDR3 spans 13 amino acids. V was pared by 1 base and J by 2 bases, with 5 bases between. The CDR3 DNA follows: TGTGCCAGCAGCCAAGCCGGGCAAGAGACCCAGTACTTC. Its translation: CASSQAGQETQYF.

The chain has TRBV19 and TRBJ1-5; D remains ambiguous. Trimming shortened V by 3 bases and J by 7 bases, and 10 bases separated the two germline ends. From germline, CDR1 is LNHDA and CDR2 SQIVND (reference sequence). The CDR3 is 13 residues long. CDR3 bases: TGTGCCAGTAGTATTGAAGGGAGACAGCCCCAGCATTTT. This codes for CASSIEGRQPQHF.

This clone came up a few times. The CDR3 DNA reads TGTGCCAGCCGCCCGGGACAGGGGCTCTACGAGCAGTACTTC. Translation: CASRPGQGLYEQYF. This sequence joins TRBV6-5 and TRBJ2-7, with 10 bases aligning to TRBD1. Germline V lookup: CDR1 MNHEY, CDR2 SVGAGI. CDR3 length equals 14 residues. J gave up 3 bases and V 8 bases, and 7 bases lay outside the gene matches.

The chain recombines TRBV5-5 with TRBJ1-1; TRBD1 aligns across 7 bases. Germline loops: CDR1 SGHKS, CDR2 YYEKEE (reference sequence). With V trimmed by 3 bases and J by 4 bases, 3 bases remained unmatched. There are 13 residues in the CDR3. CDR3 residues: CASSSTGTTEAFF. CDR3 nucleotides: TGTGCCAGCAGCTCGACAGGGACCACTGAAGCTTTCTTT.